This T cell receptor (beta chain) was found in a study of CD8 T cells in ankylosing spondylitis. Findings and limits, study-wide: Clones that were linked to disease were CD8+ and were relatively rare in peripheral blood. What appeared characteristic of ankylosing spondylitis blood was a TCR beta motif of fewer than ten highly homologous variants. Clones tied to disease were said to be significantly enriched in matched ankylosing spondylitis synovial fluid.

About this clonotype itself: What it binds is not known.

Making the TCR beta libraries involved quantitative 5'-RACE with molecular barcodes. Using its own MiXCR run on the 5' RACE reads, TCRdb lists one record per CDR3 protein. Of 200,000 or so distinct CDR3 sequences listed, under 15% are singletons. Trimming cost V 6 bases and J 1 base, with 8 bases left between them. The CDR3 consists of 13 residues. Germline V gives CDR1 MNHEY, CDR2 SVGEGT. The sequence came from a female donor with ankylosing spondylitis or in good health (not recorded which). The V and J genes are TRBV6-2 or TRBV6-3 and TRBJ2-3; D remains ambiguous. What was sequenced was blood, either unsorted or a sorted T cell fraction (not recorded which). DNA of the CDR3: TGTGCCAGCAGGTACACTGGCACAGATACGCAGTATTTT. The encoded protein is CASRYTGTDTQYF.